This entry lists 30 T cell receptor beta chains sequenced from one sample in a study of T cells in Graves' hyperthyroidism and ophthalmopathy. Amplified TCR beta CDR3 regions came from RNA transcripts. HTBI primers were used for first-round RT-PCR of the TCR CDR3. TCRdb used MiXCR to reprocess the multiplex PCR reads, holding one entry per CDR3 protein. The sample lists about 350,000 distinct CDR3 sequences, around 13% occurring once. The sequencing sample was made of blood. These TCRs come from a woman younger than 45 with Graves' hyperthyroidism.

This clonotype was seen a few times. V gene TRBV7-9 combines with J gene TRBJ2-5; weak D call: TRBD1 (5 bases). The CDR3 runs 12 residues. The V end lost 5 bases, the J end lost 4 bases, and 8 bases lay between the germline ends. Germline lookup yields CDR1 SEHNR and CDR2 FQNEAQ (reference sequence). CDR3 region: CASSGARETQYF. The CDR3 coding sequence is TGTGCCAGCAGCGGGGCTCGAGAGACCCAGTACTTC.

This clonotype appeared a few times. Mismatch with germline at one junction end may stem from a read error. The V and J genes are TRBV7-9 and TRBJ1-1, with D possibly TRBD1 on 5 matching bases. Germline V gene data show CDR1 as SEHNR and CDR2 as FQNEAQ (reference sequence). The CDR3 runs 16 residues. For the CDR3, the DNA is TGTGCCGGCAGCTTAGCACAAGGCCGCGGGGGCACTGAAGCTTTCTTT. Its translation is CAGSLAQGRGGTEAFF.

This clonotype was counted a few times. The V and J genes are TRBV3-1 and TRBJ2-5; 8 positions match TRBD2. Germline values: CDR1 LGHDT, CDR2 YNNKEL (reference sequence). Trimming at V came to 7 bases and at J to 1 base, leaving 2 bases not matched to a gene. This CDR3 comprises 13 residues. The CDR3 DNA is TGTGCCAGCATCGGGGGGGTCCAAGAGACCCAGTACTTC. Protein product: CASIGGVQETQYF.

Many counts were recorded for this clonotype. The chain combines TRBV7-2 with TRBJ2-3; TRBD1 might be the D (5 bases). Trimming shortened V by 5 bases and J by 3 bases, and 15 bases separated the two germline ends. Germline lookup yields CDR1 SGHTA and CDR2 FQGNSA. This CDR3 is built from 15 residues. CDR3 nucleotide sequence: TGTGCCAGCAGCCTGCCCATGCAGGGAACAGATACGCAGTATTTT. Translation gives CASSLPMQGTDTQYF.

This clonotype was seen at least ten times. The chain employs TRBV29-1 and TRBJ2-7; TRBD2 matches 7 bases. The junction had 8 bases not matched to a gene; V was cut back by 5 bases and J by 4 bases. The CDR3 is 13 amino acids. The germline V gene has CDR1 SQVTM and CDR2 ANQGSEA. The CDR3 DNA sequence: TGCAGCGTTAATGGACTAGAAGGTTACGAGCAGTACTTC. Translation gives CSVNGLEGYEQYF.

V usage is TRBV19 and J usage is TRBJ1-1, with D possibly being TRBD1 (6 bases). The CDR3 is 15 residues long. Germline V gene lookup returns CDR1 LNHDA and CDR2 SQIVND (reference sequence). V dropped 11 bases and J dropped 3 bases, with 22 bases sitting between them. The CDR3 loop is CAGNSEGQSHTEAFF. CDR3 coding DNA: TGTGCCGGTAACTCCGAAGGACAGTCGCACACTGAAGCTTTCTTT.

This clonotype was seen ten or more times. The chain is built from TRBV12-3 or TRBV12-4 and TRBJ2-7; maybe TRBD1 (5 bases). The CDR3 totals 12 residues. Trimming took off 3 bases at V and 6 bases at J, with 9 bases between the two ends. The CDR3: CASSFGAGEQYF. DNA for the CDR3: TGTGCCAGCAGTTTTGGGGCCGGCGAGCAGTACTTC.

This clonotype was seen only a few times. A much larger clone is a single base away; this may be a read error. The rearrangement joins TRBV7-9 to TRBJ2-3; D is unclear. V was trimmed by 2 bases and J by 3 bases, leaving 6 bases between them. There are 13 residues in the CDR3. CDR1 is SEHNR and CDR2 is FQNEAQ in the germline V gene (reference sequence). DNA for the CDR3: TGTGCCAGCAGCTTAACGACTACAGATACGCAGTATTTT. Protein: CASSLTTTDTQYF. The whole variable domain, filled in from reference TRBV7-9 and TRBJ2-3, reads DTGVSQNPRHKITKRGQNVTFRCDPISEHNRLYWYRQTLGQGPEFLTYFQNEAQLEKSRLLSDRFSAERPKGSFSTLEIQRTEQGDSAMYLCASSLTTTDTQYFGPGTRLTVL.

The V gene is TRBV10-3, the J gene TRBJ1-6, with 8 bases fitting TRBD1. The CDR3 is 15 residues long. CDR1 is ENHRY and CDR2 is SYGVKD in the germline V gene. After removal of 0 bases from V and 5 bases from J, the junction contained 0 bases not matched to a gene. The CDR3 coding sequence is TGTGCCATCAGTGAGTCGGACAGGGATAATTCACCCCTCCACTTT. Its protein is CAISESDRDNSPLHF.

This clonotype was seen at least ten times. V and J are TRBV18 and TRBJ2-1, with 7 bases identical to TRBD1. The germline gives CDR1 KGHSH, CDR2 LQKENI. This CDR3 is built from 15 residues. The V gene end was trimmed by 3 bases and the J gene end by 7 bases; junction bases not matched to a gene: 9. CDR3 nucleotide sequence: TGTGCCAGCTCACCCACAGGGGACGGGTGGAATGAGCAGTTCTTC. Translated: CASSPTGDGWNEQFF.

In this sample, this clonotype turned up many times. The V gene is TRBV6-1, the J gene TRBJ2-7; TRBD2 matches 12 bases. The J segment lost 5 bases and the V segment lost 8 bases, leaving 13 bases of the junction unmatched. Germline CDR1 MNHNS, CDR2 SASEGT. The CDR3 has 16 amino acids. CDR3 sequence (DNA): TGTGCCAGCTCGATGGGGGCTAGCGGGAGGGCTGACGAGCAGTACTTC. It is translated as CASSMGASGRADEQYF.

Worth noting for this clonotype: With a much larger clone just one base away, this may be a read error. V usage is TRBV20-1 and J usage is TRBJ2-5; tentatively, D is TRBD1 or TRBD2 (6 bases each). The CDR3 loop spans 12 amino acids. Germline CDR1 and CDR2: DFQATT and SNEGSKA (reference sequence). The CDR3 loop reads CSAGGIEETHYF. The DNA for the CDR3 is TGCAGTGCAGGGGGGATTGAAGAGACCCACTACTTC.

The gene calls are TRBV4-2 and TRBJ2-5; TRBD1 agrees at 11 bases. The ends lost 1 base at V and 5 bases at J; junction bases unmatched: 3. The germline V gene has CDR1 LGHNA and CDR2 YNFKEQ. This CDR3 region has 15 residues. The CDR3 is CASSQGTGGLETQYF. The CDR3 DNA is TGTGCCAGCAGCCAAGGGACAGGGGGCCTGGAGACCCAGTACTTC.

The table lists this clonotype with many counts. The chain uses TRBV20-1 and TRBJ1-1; no clear D gene. This CDR3 comprises 15 residues. V lost 1 base and J 0 bases, leaving 12 bases between the germline ends. The germline V gene encodes CDR1 DFQATT and CDR2 SNEGSKA (reference sequence). In DNA, the CDR3 is TGCAGTGCTAGAGCGGTAGGGATCTTGAACACTGAAGCTTTCTTT. This gives the protein CSARAVGILNTEAFF.

In this sample, this clonotype turned up many times. This chain connects TRBV7-8 to TRBJ1-1; the D is unclear. V was shortened by 4 bases and J by 4 bases, with 7 bases between the two germline ends. The CDR3 is 12 residues long. In germline, CDR1 is SGHVS, CDR2 FQNEAQ. The CDR3 loop reads CASSYKGTEAFF. In DNA, the CDR3 is TGTGCCAGCAGCTACAAAGGCACTGAAGCTTTCTTT. The full variable domain, with the rest looked up from reference TRBV7-8 and TRBJ1-1, is GAGVSQSPRYKVAKRGQDVALRCDPISGHVSLFWYQQALGQGPEFLTYFQNEAQLDKSGLPSDRFFAERPEGSVSTLKIQRTQQEDSAVYLCASSYKGTEAFFGQGTRLTVV.

This clonotype came up many times. V and J are TRBV2 and TRBJ2-6; the D is unclear. Trimming shortened V by 4 bases and J by 0 bases, and 7 bases separated the two germline ends. Germline V lookup: CDR1 SNHLY, CDR2 FYNNEI. The CDR3 is 15 amino acids. The CDR3 DNA sequence: TGTGCCAGCAGTGTACTCGGCTCTGGGGCCAACGTCCTGACTTTC. The encoded protein is CASSVLGSGANVLTF.

The table lists this clonotype with a few counts. This chain connects TRBV20-1 to TRBJ2-1, with 13 bases that match TRBD2. J was trimmed by 6 bases and V by 6 bases; bases with no gene match: 2. Germline V gives CDR1 DFQATT, CDR2 SNEGSKA (reference sequence). The CDR3 runs 13 residues. The CDR3 loop reads CSAGLAGTNEQFF. The CDR3 nucleotides are TGCAGTGCGGGACTAGCGGGAACCAATGAGCAGTTCTTC.

In this sample, this clonotype turned up a few times. This chain joins TRBV5-1 and TRBJ2-7; D is perhaps TRBD2 (5 bases). V dropped 4 bases and J dropped 6 bases, with 20 bases sitting between them. The CDR3 length is 15 residues. Germline values: CDR1 SGHRS, CDR2 YFSETQ. The CDR3 region is CASSPGGGSGGEQYF. The CDR3 nucleotides read TGCGCCAGCAGCCCGGGTGGTGGGAGCGGCGGCGAGCAGTACTTC.

In this sample, this clonotype turned up a few times. The V gene is TRBV28, the J gene TRBJ2-7; the match to TRBD2 covers 7 bases. The CDR3 has 13 residues. Trimming at V came to 5 bases and at J to 5 bases, leaving 6 bases not matched to a gene. The germline V gene has CDR1 MDHEN and CDR2 SYDVKM. The CDR3 protein is CASSDLAAHEQYF. The CDR3 nucleotides read TGTGCCAGCAGTGACCTAGCGGCGCACGAGCAGTACTTC.

This clonotype was picked up a small number of times. V gene TRBV2 combines with J gene TRBJ2-2; D gene unclear. The CDR3 contains 14 residues. V lost 5 bases to trimming and J lost 6 bases, with 13 bases between them. Germline assignment: CDR1 SNHLY and CDR2 FYNNEI. The CDR3 DNA follows: TGTGCCAGCAGTTTACAGAATATGGCCGGGGAGCTGTTTTTT. Translating gives CASSLQNMAGELFF. Supplemented by reference TRBV2 and TRBJ2-2, the full variable domain reads EPEVTQTPSHQVTQMGQEVILRCVPISNHLYFYWYRQILGQKVEFLVSFYNNEISEKSEIFDDQFSVERPDGSNFTLKIRSTKLEDSAMYFCASSLQNMAGELFFGEGSRLTVL.

This clonotype occurred a few times. With a much larger clone just one base away, this may be a read error. The chain uses TRBV6-4 and TRBJ1-2; 8 nucleotides match TRBD1. From germline, CDR1 is MRHNA and CDR2 SNTAGT. Losses at the gene ends were 4 bases for V and 8 bases for J; bases not matched to a gene: 6. The CDR3 loop spans 13 amino acids. The CDR3: CASSVSTGEGYTF. The CDR3 DNA is TGTGCCAGCAGTGTCTCGACAGGGGAAGGCTACACCTTC.

This clonotype was observed at least ten times. The V gene is TRBV2, the J gene TRBJ2-5; D not certain. Germline values: CDR1 SNHLY, CDR2 FYNNEI. This CDR3 is built from 12 residues. V shed 3 bases and J shed 9 bases, with 11 bases lying between them. CDR3 sequence reads: CASSDSRKAQYF. For the CDR3, the DNA is TGTGCCAGCAGTGATTCGAGGAAAGCCCAGTACTTC.

This clonotype appeared a few times. The chain couples TRBV20-1 to TRBJ2-1, with D uncertain. Trimming stripped 3 bases from V and 3 bases from J, with 15 bases between. Germline V gives CDR1 DFQATT, CDR2 SNEGSKA (reference sequence). This CDR3 is built from 15 residues. Here the CDR3 reads CSASPRGPYYNEQFF. CDR3 in DNA: TGCAGTGCTAGTCCCCGCGGCCCTTACTACAATGAGCAGTTCTTC.

With regard to this clonotype: A much larger clone is a single base away; this may be a read error. V gene TRBV13 combines with J gene TRBJ2-5; TRBD1 agrees at 8 bases. Looked up from germline, CDR1 is PRHDT and CDR2 is FYEKMQ (reference sequence). The CDR3 totals 14 residues. For the CDR3, the DNA is TGTGCCAGCAGCCCCAGGGGGCCTGGAGAGGCCCAGTACTTC. Encoded protein: CASSPRGPGEAQYF.

This clonotype was observed many times. J is TRBJ2-7 and V is TRBV20-1; 9 bases line up with TRBD2. The CDR3 totals 15 residues. V shed 3 bases and J 2 bases; nucleotides not matched to a gene: 8. Germline assignment: CDR1 DFQATT and CDR2 SNEGSKA (reference sequence). The CDR3 loop is CSARGREGRPYEQYF. CDR3 DNA sequence: TGCAGTGCTAGGGGGCGGGAGGGCCGCCCCTACGAGCAGTACTTC.

This clonotype was recorded at least ten times. The V gene is TRBV29-1, the J gene TRBJ2-5, with TRBD1 matching 9 bases. The CDR3 contains 13 residues. The germline CDR1 and CDR2 sequences are SQVTM and ANQGSEA. Trimming at V came to 7 bases and at J to 5 bases, leaving 8 bases not matched to a gene. As DNA, the CDR3 is TGCAGCGCTTCGACAGGGGGTGGGGAGACCCAGTACTTC. Residues: CSASTGGGETQYF.

This clonotype came up many times. V gene TRBV12-3 or TRBV12-4 combines with J gene TRBJ2-4, with TRBD2 matching 12 bases. J was trimmed by 7 bases and V by 7 bases; bases with no gene match: 8. This CDR3 is built from 15 residues. For the CDR3, the DNA is TGTGCCAGCACCTCAGGTGGACTAGCGGGGAACATTCAGTACTTC. This translates into CASTSGGLAGNIQYF.

The chain is built from TRBV14 and TRBJ1-6, with D uncertain. Germline CDR1 is SGHDN and CDR2 is FVKESK. The CDR3 runs to 14 residues. Trimming left V 6 bases short and J 9 bases short, with 15 bases between. This CDR3 is CASSPRVTASPLHF. The CDR3 nucleotides read TGTGCCAGCAGTCCTAGGGTAACAGCTTCACCCCTCCACTTT.

This clonotype was counted ten times or more. The V gene is TRBV20-1, the J gene TRBJ2-3; D not resolved. The V gene's germline CDR1 is DFQATT and CDR2 SNEGSKA (reference sequence). V lost 3 bases and J lost 2, with 12 bases in between. CDR3 size: 14 residues. The CDR3 coding sequence is TGCAGTGCTAGTCGCCACGCAGCCACAGATACGCAGTATTTT. Its translation: CSASRHAATDTQYF.

This clonotype was counted a few times. The chain couples TRBV6-5 to TRBJ1-5; D unresolved. Germline assignment: CDR1 MNHEY and CDR2 SVGAGI. The CDR3 sequence is 11 residues long. V was trimmed by 5 bases and J by 5 bases, leaving 4 bases between them. The CDR3 coding sequence is TGTGCCAGCAGTACTGATCAGCCCCAGCATTTT. Protein sequence: CASSTDQPQHF.